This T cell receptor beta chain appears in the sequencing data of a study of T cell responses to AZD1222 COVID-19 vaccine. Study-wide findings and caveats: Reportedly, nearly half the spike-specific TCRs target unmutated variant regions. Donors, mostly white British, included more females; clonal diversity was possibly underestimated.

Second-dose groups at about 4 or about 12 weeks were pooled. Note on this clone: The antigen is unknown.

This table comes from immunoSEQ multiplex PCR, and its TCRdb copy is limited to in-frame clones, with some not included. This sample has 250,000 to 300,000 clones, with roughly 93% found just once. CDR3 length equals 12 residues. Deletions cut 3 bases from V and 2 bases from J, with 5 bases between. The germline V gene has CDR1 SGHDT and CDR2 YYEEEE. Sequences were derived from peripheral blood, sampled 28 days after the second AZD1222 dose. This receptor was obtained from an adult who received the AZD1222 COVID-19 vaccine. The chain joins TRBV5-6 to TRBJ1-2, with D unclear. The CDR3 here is CASSSGNYGYTF. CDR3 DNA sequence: TGTGCCAGCAGCTCAGGAAACTATGGCTACACCTTC.